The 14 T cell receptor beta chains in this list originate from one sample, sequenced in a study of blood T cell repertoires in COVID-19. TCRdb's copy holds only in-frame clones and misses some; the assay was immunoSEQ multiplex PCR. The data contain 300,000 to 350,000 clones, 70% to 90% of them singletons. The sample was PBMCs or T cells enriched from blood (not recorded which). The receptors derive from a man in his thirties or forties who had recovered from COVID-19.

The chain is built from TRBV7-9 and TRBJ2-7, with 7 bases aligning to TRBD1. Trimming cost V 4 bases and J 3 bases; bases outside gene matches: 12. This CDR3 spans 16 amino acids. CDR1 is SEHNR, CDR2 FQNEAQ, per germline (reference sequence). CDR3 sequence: CASSSTHRGVRYEQYF. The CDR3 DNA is TGTGCCAGCAGCTCCACTCACAGGGGTGTCCGCTACGAGCAGTACTTC. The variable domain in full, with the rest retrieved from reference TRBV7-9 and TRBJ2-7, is DTGVSQNPRHKITKRGQNVTFRCDPISEHNRLYWYRQTLGQGPEFLTYFQNEAQLEKSRLLSDRFSAERPKGSFSTLEIQRTEQGDSAMYLCASSSTHRGVRYEQYFGPGTRLTVT.

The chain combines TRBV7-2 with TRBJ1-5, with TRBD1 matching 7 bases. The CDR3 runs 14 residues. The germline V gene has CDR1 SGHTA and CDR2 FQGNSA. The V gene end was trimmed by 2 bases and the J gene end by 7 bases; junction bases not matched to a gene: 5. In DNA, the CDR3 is TGTGCCAGCAGCTTAAACAGGGGCTGGCAGCCCCAGCATTTT. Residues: CASSLNRGWQPQHF.

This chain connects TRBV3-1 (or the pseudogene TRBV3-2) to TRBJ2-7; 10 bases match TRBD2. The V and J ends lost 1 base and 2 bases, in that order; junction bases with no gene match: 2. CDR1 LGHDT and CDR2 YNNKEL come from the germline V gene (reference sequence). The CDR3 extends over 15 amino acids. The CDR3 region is CASSQGSGGAYEQYF. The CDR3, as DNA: TGTGCCAGCAGCCAAGGAAGCGGGGGGGCCTACGAGCAGTACTTC.

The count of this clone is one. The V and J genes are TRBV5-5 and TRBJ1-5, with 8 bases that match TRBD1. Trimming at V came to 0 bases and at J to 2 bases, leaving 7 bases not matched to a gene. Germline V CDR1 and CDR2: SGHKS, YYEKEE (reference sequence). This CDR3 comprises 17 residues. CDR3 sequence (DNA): TGTGCCAGCAGCTTGGAGCCGGGACAGGTTGGCAATCAGCCCCAGCATTTT. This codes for CASSLEPGQVGNQPQHF.

CDR3 protein: CASSFDRSSNEQYF. CDR3 sequence (DNA): TGTGCCAGCAGCTTTGACAGGTCTTCCAACGAGCAGTACTTC. The chain links TRBV7-2 to TRBJ2-7; possibly TRBD1 for D (6 bases). V shed 3 bases and J shed 5 bases, with 14 bases lying between them. The CDR3 runs to 14 residues. CDR1 and CDR2 from the germline V gene are SGHTA and FQGNSA.

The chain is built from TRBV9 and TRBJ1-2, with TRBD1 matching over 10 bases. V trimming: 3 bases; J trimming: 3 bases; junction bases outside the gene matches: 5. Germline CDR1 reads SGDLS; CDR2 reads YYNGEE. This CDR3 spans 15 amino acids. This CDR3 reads CASSEGTGVYYGYTF. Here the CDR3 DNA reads TGTGCCAGCAGCGAAGGGACAGGGGTATACTATGGCTACACCTTC.

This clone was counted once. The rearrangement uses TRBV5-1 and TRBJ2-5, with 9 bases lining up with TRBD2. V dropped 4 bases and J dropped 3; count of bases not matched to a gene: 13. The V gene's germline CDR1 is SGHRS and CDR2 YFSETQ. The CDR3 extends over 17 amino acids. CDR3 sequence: CASSMRLAEFPKETQYF. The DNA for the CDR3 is TGCGCCAGCAGCATGAGACTAGCGGAGTTCCCGAAAGAGACCCAGTACTTC.

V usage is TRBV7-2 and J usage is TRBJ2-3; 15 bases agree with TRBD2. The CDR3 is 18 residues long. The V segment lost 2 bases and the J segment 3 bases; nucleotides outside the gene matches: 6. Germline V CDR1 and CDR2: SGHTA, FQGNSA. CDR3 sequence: CASSLLGLAGGPTDTQYF. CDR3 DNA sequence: TGTGCCAGCAGCTTACTAGGACTAGCGGGGGGGCCAACAGATACGCAGTATTTT.

CDR3 amino acids: CASSVWAGADTQYF. DNA of the CDR3: TGTGCCAGCAGCGTTTGGGCAGGGGCAGATACGCAGTATTTT. The rearrangement joins TRBV9 to TRBJ2-3, with a possible D match to TRBD1 (6 bases). The CDR3 is made up of 14 amino acids. Germline V gives CDR1 SGDLS, CDR2 YYNGEE. Trimming took 2 bases from V and 4 from J, leaving 11 bases between them. Filled out from reference TRBV9 and TRBJ2-3, the complete variable domain reads DSGVTQTPKHLITATGQRVTLRCSPRSGDLSVYWYQQSLDQGLQFLIQYYNGEERAKGNILERFSAQQFPDLHSELNLSSLELGDSALYFCASSVWAGADTQYFGPGTRLTVL.

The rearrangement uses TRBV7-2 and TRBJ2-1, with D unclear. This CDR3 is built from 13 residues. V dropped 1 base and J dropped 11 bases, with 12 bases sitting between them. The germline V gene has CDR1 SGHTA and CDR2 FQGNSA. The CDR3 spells CASSLGPSGKQFF. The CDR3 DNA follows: TGTGCCAGCAGCTTAGGCCCTTCGGGTAAGCAGTTCTTC.

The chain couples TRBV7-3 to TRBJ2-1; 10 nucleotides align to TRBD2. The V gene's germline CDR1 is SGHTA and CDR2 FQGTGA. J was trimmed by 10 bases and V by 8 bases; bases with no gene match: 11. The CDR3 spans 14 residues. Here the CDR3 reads CASGVAGGQQEQFF. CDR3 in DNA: TGTGCCAGCGGGGTAGCGGGGGGCCAACAAGAGCAGTTCTTC.

CDR3 amino acids: CASSPRQGASEKLFF. The CDR3 coding sequence is TGTGCCAGCAGCCCCCGACAGGGGGCGAGTGAAAAACTGTTTTTT. The V call is TRBV7-9, the J call TRBJ1-4; 10 bases agree with TRBD1. The CDR3 has 15 residues. The germline gives CDR1 SEHNR, CDR2 FQNEAQ (reference sequence). V trimming: 5 bases; J trimming: 7 bases; junction bases outside the gene matches: 7.

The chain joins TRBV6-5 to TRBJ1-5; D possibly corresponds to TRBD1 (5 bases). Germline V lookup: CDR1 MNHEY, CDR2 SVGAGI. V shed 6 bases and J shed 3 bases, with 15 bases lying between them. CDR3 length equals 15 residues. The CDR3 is CASSPLGGSNQPQHF. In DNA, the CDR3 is TGTGCCAGCAGCCCCCTGGGGGGGTCCAATCAGCCCCAGCATTTT.

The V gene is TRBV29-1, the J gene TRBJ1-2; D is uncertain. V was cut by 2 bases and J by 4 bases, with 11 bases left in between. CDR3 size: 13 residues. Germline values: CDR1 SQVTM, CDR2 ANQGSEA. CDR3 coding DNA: TGCAGCGTTGAATTAGGAGGGATCTATGGCTACACCTTC. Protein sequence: CSVELGGIYGYTF.